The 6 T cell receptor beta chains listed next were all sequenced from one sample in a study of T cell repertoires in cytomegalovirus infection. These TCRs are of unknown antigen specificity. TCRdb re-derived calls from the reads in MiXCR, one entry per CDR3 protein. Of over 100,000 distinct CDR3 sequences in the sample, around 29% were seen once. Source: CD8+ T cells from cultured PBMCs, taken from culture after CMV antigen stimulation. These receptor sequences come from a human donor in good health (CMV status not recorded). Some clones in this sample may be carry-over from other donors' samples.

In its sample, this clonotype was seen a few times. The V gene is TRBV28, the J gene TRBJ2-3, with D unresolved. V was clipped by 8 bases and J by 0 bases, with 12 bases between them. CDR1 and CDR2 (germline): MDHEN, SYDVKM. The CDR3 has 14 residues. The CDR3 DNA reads TGTGCCAGCTCTCGGCAGACTAGCACAGATACGCAGTATTTT. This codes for CASSRQTSTDTQYF. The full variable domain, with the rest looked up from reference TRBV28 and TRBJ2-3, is DVKVTQSSRYLVKRTGEKVFLECVQDMDHENMFWYRQDPGLGLRLIYFSYDVKMKEKGDIPEGYSVSREKKERFSLILESASTNQTSMYLCASSRQTSTDTQYFGPGTRLTVL.

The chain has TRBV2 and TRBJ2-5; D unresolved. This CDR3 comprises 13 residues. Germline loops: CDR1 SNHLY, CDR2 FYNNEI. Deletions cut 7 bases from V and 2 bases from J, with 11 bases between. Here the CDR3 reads CASKLLQQETQYF. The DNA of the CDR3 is TGTGCCAGCAAATTGTTGCAGCAAGAGACCCAGTACTTC.

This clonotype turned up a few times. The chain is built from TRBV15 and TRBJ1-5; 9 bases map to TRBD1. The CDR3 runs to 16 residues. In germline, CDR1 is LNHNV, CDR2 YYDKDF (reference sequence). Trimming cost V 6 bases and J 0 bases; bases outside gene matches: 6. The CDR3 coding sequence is TGTGCCACCAGAGACAGGGGGGAAGCTAGCAATCAGCCCCAGCATTTT. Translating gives CATRDRGEASNQPQHF.

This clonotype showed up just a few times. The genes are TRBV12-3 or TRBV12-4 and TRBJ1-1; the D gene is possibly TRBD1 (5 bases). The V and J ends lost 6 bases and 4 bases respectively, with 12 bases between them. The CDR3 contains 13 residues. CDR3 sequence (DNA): TGTGCCAGCAGGGGGGTGGGATCCACTGAAGCTTTCTTT. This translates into CASRGVGSTEAFF.

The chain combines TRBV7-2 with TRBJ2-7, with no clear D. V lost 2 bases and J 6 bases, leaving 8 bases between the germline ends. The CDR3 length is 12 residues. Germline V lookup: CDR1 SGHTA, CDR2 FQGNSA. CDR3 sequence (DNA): TGTGCCAGCAGCTTATTCAGTAGCGAGCAGTACTTC. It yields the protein CASSLFSSEQYF. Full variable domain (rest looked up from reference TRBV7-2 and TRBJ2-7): GAGVSQSPSNKVTEKGKDVELRCDPISGHTALYWYRQSLGQGLEFLIYFQGNSAPDKSGLPSDRFSAERTGGSVSTLTIQRTQQEDSAVYLCASSLFSSEQYFGPGTRLTVT.

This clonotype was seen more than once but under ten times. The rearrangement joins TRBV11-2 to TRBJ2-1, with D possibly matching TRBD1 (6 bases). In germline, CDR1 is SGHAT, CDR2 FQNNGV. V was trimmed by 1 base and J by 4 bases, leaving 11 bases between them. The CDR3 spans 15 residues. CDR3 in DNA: TGTGCCAGCAGCTTAGTGAGCGGACAGTACAATGAGCAGTTCTTC. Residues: CASSLVSGQYNEQFF.